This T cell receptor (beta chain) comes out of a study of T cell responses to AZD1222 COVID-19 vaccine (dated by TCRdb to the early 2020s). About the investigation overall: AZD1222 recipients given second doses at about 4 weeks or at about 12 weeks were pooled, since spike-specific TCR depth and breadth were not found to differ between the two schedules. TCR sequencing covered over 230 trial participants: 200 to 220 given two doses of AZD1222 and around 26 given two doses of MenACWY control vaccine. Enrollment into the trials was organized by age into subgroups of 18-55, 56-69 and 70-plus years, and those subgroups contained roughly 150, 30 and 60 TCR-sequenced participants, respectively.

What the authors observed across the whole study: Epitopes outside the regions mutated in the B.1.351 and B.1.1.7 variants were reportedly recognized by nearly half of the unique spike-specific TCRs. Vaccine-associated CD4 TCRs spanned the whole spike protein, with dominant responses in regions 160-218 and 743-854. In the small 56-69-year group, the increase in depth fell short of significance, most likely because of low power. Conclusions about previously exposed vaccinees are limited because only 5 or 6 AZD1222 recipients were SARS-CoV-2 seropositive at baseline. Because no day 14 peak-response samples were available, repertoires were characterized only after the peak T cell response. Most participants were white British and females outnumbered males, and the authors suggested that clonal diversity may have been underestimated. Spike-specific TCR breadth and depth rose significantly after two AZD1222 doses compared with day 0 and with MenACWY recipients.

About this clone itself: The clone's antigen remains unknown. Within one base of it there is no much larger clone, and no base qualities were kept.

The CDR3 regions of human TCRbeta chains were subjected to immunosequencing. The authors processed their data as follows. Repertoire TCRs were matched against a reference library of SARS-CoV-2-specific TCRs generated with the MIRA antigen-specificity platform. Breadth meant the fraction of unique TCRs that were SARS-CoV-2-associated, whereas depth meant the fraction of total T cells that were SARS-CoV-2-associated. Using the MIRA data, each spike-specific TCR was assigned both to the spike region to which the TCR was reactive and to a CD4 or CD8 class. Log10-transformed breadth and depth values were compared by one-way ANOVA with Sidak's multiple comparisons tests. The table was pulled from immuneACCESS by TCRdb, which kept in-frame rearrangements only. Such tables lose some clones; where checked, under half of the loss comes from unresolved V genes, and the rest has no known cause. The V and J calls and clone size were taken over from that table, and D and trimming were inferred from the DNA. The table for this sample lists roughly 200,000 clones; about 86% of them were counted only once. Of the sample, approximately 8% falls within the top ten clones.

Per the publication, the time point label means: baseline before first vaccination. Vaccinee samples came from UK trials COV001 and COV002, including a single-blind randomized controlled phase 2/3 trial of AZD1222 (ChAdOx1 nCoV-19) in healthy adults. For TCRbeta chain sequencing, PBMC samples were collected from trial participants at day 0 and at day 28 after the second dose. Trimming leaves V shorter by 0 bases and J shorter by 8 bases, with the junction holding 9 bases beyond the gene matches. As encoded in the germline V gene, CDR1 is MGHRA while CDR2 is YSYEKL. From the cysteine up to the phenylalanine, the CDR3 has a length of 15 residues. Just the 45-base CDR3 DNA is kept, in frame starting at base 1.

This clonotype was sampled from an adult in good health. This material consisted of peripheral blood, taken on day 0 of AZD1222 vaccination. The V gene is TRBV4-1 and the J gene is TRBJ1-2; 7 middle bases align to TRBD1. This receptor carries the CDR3 CASSQDREGAVGYTF. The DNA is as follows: TGCGCCAGCAGCCAAGATCGGGAGGGGGCAGTAGGCTACACCTTC.